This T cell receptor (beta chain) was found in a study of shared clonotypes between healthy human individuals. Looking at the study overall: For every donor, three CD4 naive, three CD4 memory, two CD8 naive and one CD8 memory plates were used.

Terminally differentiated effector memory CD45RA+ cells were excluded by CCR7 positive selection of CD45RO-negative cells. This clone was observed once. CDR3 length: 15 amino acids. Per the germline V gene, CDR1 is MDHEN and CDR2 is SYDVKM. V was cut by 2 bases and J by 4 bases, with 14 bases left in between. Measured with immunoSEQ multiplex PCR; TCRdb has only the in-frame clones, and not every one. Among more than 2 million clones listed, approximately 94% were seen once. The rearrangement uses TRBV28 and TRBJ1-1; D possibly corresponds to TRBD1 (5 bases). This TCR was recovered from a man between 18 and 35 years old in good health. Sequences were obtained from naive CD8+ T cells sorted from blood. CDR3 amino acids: CASSLLIPGVTEAFF. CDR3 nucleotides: TGTGCCAGCAGTTTACTAATACCGGGGGTCACTGAAGCTTTCTTT.